This T cell receptor beta chain appears in the sequencing data of a study of blood T cells in healthy people across ages. This clonotype has just a few counts. This CDR3 is built from 15 residues. Germline CDR1 is KGHDR and CDR2 is SFDVKD. V was shortened by 0 bases and J by 6 bases, with 10 bases between the two germline ends. Together with a sample-barcoded 5' primer, a J-beta primer mix was included in a second PCR lasting about 6 to 11 cycles. Every sample produced at least 3 million CDR3-containing paired-end reads. TCRdb reprocessed the 5' RACE reads with MiXCR, giving one entry per CDR3 protein. The data show roughly 800,000 distinct CDR3 sequences, roughly 53% seen once.

The sequence came from a man at least 80 years old in good health. This sequence joins TRBV24-1 and TRBJ2-2; D call uncertain. Sequencing input: blood. The CDR3 nucleotides read TGTGCCACCAGTGATTTGCGACTCCCCCCCGGGGAGCTGTTTTTT. Translation: CATSDLRLPPGELFF.